This T cell receptor beta chain was identified during a study of neurological immune-mediated disorders. On this clonotype: This may come from a read error, since a much larger clone is one base off.

MiXCR was run by TCRdb on the 5' RACE reads, yielding one entry per CDR3 protein. The table lists about 66,000 distinct CDR3 sequences, less than 5.5% of them singletons. The receptor was isolated from a man younger than 40 with multiple sclerosis. Material: PBMCs.

The CDR3 DNA sequence: TGTGCCAGCCGGGGGGATTTAAACAATCAGCCCCAGAATTTT. Translated, it gives CASRGDLNNQPQNF. V is TRBV6-2 or TRBV6-3 and J is TRBJ1-5; tentatively, D is TRBD1 (5 bases). The CDR3 totals 14 residues. Germline-derived CDR1 and CDR2 are MNHEY and SVGEGT.